Listed below are T cell receptor beta chains from one sample, sequenced in a study of blood T cell repertoires in COVID-19. The repertoire was sequenced with immunoSEQ multiplex PCR; TCRdb's copy has only in-frame clones and lacks some. This sample has about 400,000 clones, with roughly 90% found just once. The sequenced material came from peripheral blood. The receptors were gathered from a woman in her thirties with active or convalescent COVID-19. CDR3s include the opening cysteine and the closing phenylalanine or tryptophan. The D gene is left open where the match is weak. Rows give clone size only sometimes, using once, few, many, or a class for an expanded clone.

J gene: TRBJ1-3; clone size: -; V gene: TRBV29-1; D gene: -; CDR3 DNA: TGCAGCGTTGAAGATCTTAGGGGGTCGGGGGGAAACACCATATATTTT; CDR3 protein: CSVEDLRGSGGNTIYF
J gene: TRBJ1-2; clone size: -; V gene: TRBV4-1; D gene: TRBD1; CDR3 DNA: TGCGCCAGCAGCCCCGGACAGGGGGCGGCCTATGGCTACACCTTC; CDR3 protein: CASSPGQGAAYGYTF
J gene: TRBJ2-7; clone size: -; V gene: TRBV11-2; D gene: TRBD2; CDR3 DNA: TGTGCCAGCAGCTTAGATCAAGGACTAGCGGGAGGGAACGAGCAGTACTTC; CDR3 protein: CASSLDQGLAGGNEQYF
J gene: TRBJ1-1; clone size: -; V gene: TRBV6-1; D gene: -; CDR3 DNA: TGTGCCAGCAGTGAATCAGGTGGTACTGAAGCTTTCTTT; CDR3 protein: CASSESGGTEAFF
J gene: TRBJ2-7; clone size: -; V gene: TRBV5-4; D gene: TRBD1; CDR3 DNA: TGTGCCAGCAGCTTGGCCGGGACAGGGGGCCACGAGCAGTACTTC; CDR3 protein: CASSLAGTGGHEQYF
J gene: TRBJ2-2; clone size: -; V gene: TRBV19; D gene: -; CDR3 DNA: TGTGCCAGTAGTTCTGAACAGGGCACCGGCGGGGAGCTGTTTTTT; CDR3 protein: CASSSEQGTGGELFF
J gene: TRBJ1-1; clone size: -; V gene: TRBV19; D gene: -; CDR3 DNA: TGTGCCAGTAGTATAGGGGGTAGCGGGACTGAAGCTTTCTTT; CDR3 protein: CASSIGGSGTEAFF
J gene: TRBJ1-2; clone size: -; V gene: TRBV5-1; D gene: TRBD1; CDR3 DNA: TGCGCCAGCAGCTCAACAGGGGGATGGGGCTACACCTTC; CDR3 protein: CASSSTGGWGYTF
J gene: TRBJ1-1; clone size: -; V gene: TRBV4-1; D gene: TRBD1; CDR3 DNA: TGCGCCAGCAGCAACCTCGGACAGGGGGTATCGAACACTGAAGCTTTCTTT; CDR3 protein: CASSNLGQGVSNTEAFF
J gene: TRBJ2-3; clone size: -; V gene: TRBV19; D gene: TRBD1; CDR3 DNA: TGTGCCAGTAGTAGACGGACAGGTGTGCTGGATACGCAGTATTTT; CDR3 protein: CASSRRTGVLDTQYF
J gene: TRBJ2-3; clone size: -; V gene: TRBV29-1; D gene: -; CDR3 DNA: TGCAGCGCCATTGTAGATACGCAGTATTTT; CDR3 protein: CSAIVDTQYF
J gene: TRBJ1-2; clone size: -; V gene: TRBV5-6; D gene: -; CDR3 DNA: TGTGCCAGCAGCCCCCCAGGGGCGCTCTATGGCTACACCTTC; CDR3 protein: CASSPPGALYGYTF
J gene: TRBJ1-2; clone size: -; V gene: TRBV9; D gene: TRBD1; CDR3 DNA: TGTGCCAGCAGCCCTGTGCAGGGGGACTATGGCTACACCTTC; CDR3 protein: CASSPVQGDYGYTF
J gene: TRBJ2-1; clone size: -; V gene: TRBV18; D gene: -; CDR3 DNA: TGTGCCAGCTCACCAGGGAGCTCCTACAATGAGCAGTTCTTC; CDR3 protein: CASSPGSSYNEQFF
J gene: TRBJ1-5; clone size: once; V gene: TRBV23-1; D gene: -; CDR3 DNA: TGCGCCAGCAGTCGGGGCGGAAGTTATAGCAATCAGCCCCAGCATTTT; CDR3 protein: CASSRGGSYSNQPQHF
J gene: TRBJ1-6; clone size: -; V gene: TRBV5-1; D gene: -; CDR3 DNA: TGCGCCAGCAGCTTGATAGCCGCGACAGACCTTTCACCCCTCCACTTT; CDR3 protein: CASSLIAATDLSPLHF
J gene: TRBJ1-2; clone size: -; V gene: TRBV29-1; D gene: -; CDR3 DNA: TGCAGCGTTCAAGATCTCATGGCAGGGCATGGCTACACCTTC; CDR3 protein: CSVQDLMAGHGYTF
J gene: TRBJ1-2; clone size: few; V gene: TRBV28; D gene: -; CDR3 DNA: TGTGCCAGCAGTTCGACTCACTATGGCTACACCTTC; CDR3 protein: CASSSTHYGYTF
J gene: TRBJ1-4; clone size: -; V gene: TRBV3-1/TRBV3-2; D gene: -; CDR3 DNA: TGTGCCAGCAGCCAAGAGGGCAGAAGTAATGAAAAACTGTTTTTT; CDR3 protein: CASSQEGRSNEKLFF
J gene: TRBJ2-2; clone size: -; V gene: TRBV2; D gene: -; CDR3 DNA: TGTGCCAGCAGCAGCCGGGACACTAACACCGGGGAGCTGTTTTTT; CDR3 protein: CASSSRDTNTGELFF
J gene: TRBJ1-1; clone size: -; V gene: TRBV6-5; D gene: -; CDR3 DNA: TGTGCCAGCTACAGGAGAACTGAAGCTTTCTTT; CDR3 protein: CASYRRTEAFF
J gene: TRBJ2-7; clone size: -; V gene: TRBV6-2/TRBV6-3; D gene: TRBD2; CDR3 DNA: TGTGCCAGCAGTTACATCACTAGCGGGACCTACGAGCAGTACTTC; CDR3 protein: CASSYITSGTYEQYF
J gene: TRBJ2-2; clone size: -; V gene: TRBV5-6; D gene: -; CDR3 DNA: TGTGCCAGCAGCAGGGGGTTCGGGGAGCTGTTTTTT; CDR3 protein: CASSRGFGELFF
J gene: TRBJ2-1; clone size: -; V gene: TRBV19; D gene: TRBD2; CDR3 DNA: TGTGCCAGTAGTCCTCGTATGACTAGCGGGAAGAGTGAGCAGTTCTTC; CDR3 protein: CASSPRMTSGKSEQFF
J gene: TRBJ1-1; clone size: -; V gene: TRBV7-8; D gene: -; CDR3 DNA: TGTGCCAGCAGCTTAGCCCCACAGGGGAACACTGAAGCTTTCTTT; CDR3 protein: CASSLAPQGNTEAFF
J gene: TRBJ1-5; clone size: few; V gene: TRBV13; D gene: -; CDR3 DNA: TGTGCCAGCAGCCAGGGGTTCAGCAATCAGCCCCAGCATTTT; CDR3 protein: CASSQGFSNQPQHF
J gene: TRBJ1-6; clone size: -; V gene: TRBV7-9; D gene: -; CDR3 DNA: TGTGCCAGCAGCCCCCAGGTGTTAAGTCGCTCCTATAATTCACCCCTCCACTTT; CDR3 protein: CASSPQVLSRSYNSPLHF
J gene: TRBJ1-5; clone size: -; V gene: TRBV4-2; D gene: -; CDR3 DNA: TGTGCCAGCAGCCAAGATGGCCGGGGTGGCAATCAGCCCCAGCATTTT; CDR3 protein: CASSQDGRGGNQPQHF
J gene: TRBJ1-5; clone size: -; V gene: TRBV6-6; D gene: -; CDR3 DNA: TGTGCCAGCCGAGGGAGCAATCAGCCCCAGCATTTT; CDR3 protein: CASRGSNQPQHF
J gene: TRBJ2-7; clone size: -; V gene: TRBV6-2/TRBV6-3; D gene: TRBD2; CDR3 DNA: TGTGCCAGCAGTTTCCTAGCGGACATCTACGAGCAGTACTTC; CDR3 protein: CASSFLADIYEQYF
J gene: TRBJ2-7; clone size: -; V gene: TRBV19; D gene: TRBD1; CDR3 DNA: TGTGCCAGTAGTATTTTTGGGACAGGGGCGAACGAGCAGTACTTC; CDR3 protein: CASSIFGTGANEQYF
J gene: TRBJ2-5; clone size: -; V gene: TRBV5-1; D gene: -; CDR3 DNA: TGCGCCAGCAGCTTTGGGGGGGCCAGGGAGACCCAGTACTTC; CDR3 protein: CASSFGGARETQYF
J gene: TRBJ1-2; clone size: once; V gene: TRBV2; D gene: TRBD1; CDR3 DNA: TGTGCCAGCAGAGGGGGCGCGGCCTATGGCTACACCTTC; CDR3 protein: CASRGGAAYGYTF
J gene: TRBJ1-4; clone size: -; V gene: TRBV2; D gene: -; CDR3 DNA: TGTGCCAGCAACACCCCCCCCCGACAGAGCTCTAATGAAAAACTGTTTTTT; CDR3 protein: CASNTPPRQSSNEKLFF
J gene: TRBJ1-1; clone size: -; V gene: TRBV19; D gene: -; CDR3 DNA: TGTGCCAGCCGAGACAGCATGAACACTGAAGCTTTCTTT; CDR3 protein: CASRDSMNTEAFF